This is a list of T cell receptor beta chains from one sample in a study of control samples from healthy donors and cancer patients. Clones were sequenced by immunoSEQ multiplex PCR, and TCRdb holds only the in-frame ones, with some missing. Of some 150,000 clones detected, around 94% appear once; the ten largest clones hold around 13%. The sequenced material came from blood. Receptors were obtained from a man in his forties in good health. CDR3s include the opening cysteine and the closing phenylalanine or tryptophan. Fields, in order: D gene, J gene, clone size, CDR3 length, V gene, CDR3 protein, CDR3 DNA. D genes are given only for firm matches. Clone sizes are given selectively: once, few, many, or a class where the clone is expanded.

TRBD1,TRBJ1-5,.,16,TRBV25-1,CASSGQTGYSNQPQHF,TGTGCCAGCAGTGGGCAGACAGGGTATAGCAATCAGCCCCAGCATTTT
.,TRBJ2-1,.,15,TRBV19,CASSGLGTPDNEQFF,TGTGCCAGTAGTGGCCTTGGGACTCCTGACAATGAGCAGTTCTTC
.,TRBJ2-7,.,11,TRBV24-1,CASGDGSEQYF,TGTGCCTCCGGGGACGGGAGCGAGCAGTACTTC
.,TRBJ2-7,.,14,TRBV6-1,CASSEGGGLYEQYF,TGTGCCAGCAGTGAAGGGGGGGGGCTCTACGAGCAGTACTTC
TRBD1,TRBJ2-7,.,13,TRBV6-5,CASSRTGTYEQYF,TGTGCCAGCTCCCGGACAGGTACCTACGAGCAGTACTTC
.,TRBJ1-2,.,14,TRBV13,CASSRKAGAYGYTF,TGTGCCAGCAGCCGAAAAGCAGGGGCGTATGGCTACACCTTC
TRBD2,TRBJ2-1,.,16,TRBV5-1,CASSLASTSGYNEQFF,TGCGCCAGCAGCTTGGCGTCGACTAGCGGTTACAATGAGCAGTTCTTC
TRBD2,TRBJ2-7,.,16,TRBV5-1,CASSPPGGEYRYEQYF,TGCGCCAGCAGCCCCCCGGGAGGGGAGTACCGTTACGAGCAGTACTTC
TRBD1,TRBJ2-5,.,16,TRBV4-1,CASSQVGTGGRETQYF,TGCGCCAGCAGCCAAGTAGGGACAGGGGGCCGGGAGACCCAGTACTTC
TRBD1,TRBJ2-2,.,14,TRBV27,CASSSGQVTGELFF,TGTGCCAGCAGTTCGGGACAGGTCACCGGGGAGCTGTTTTTT
.,TRBJ1-5,.,14,TRBV19,CASSIVGSNQPQHF,TGTGCCAGTAGTATAGTCGGAAGCAATCAGCCCCAGCATTTT
TRBD1,TRBJ1-1,.,11,TRBV10-3,CAITQGAEAFF,TGTGCCATCACACAGGGGGCTGAAGCTTTCTTT
TRBD2,TRBJ2-1,.,15,TRBV4-3,CASSQDPAGYNEQFF,TGCGCCAGCAGCCAAGATCCAGCGGGGTACAATGAGCAGTTCTTC
.,TRBJ2-1,.,13,TRBV7-8,CASSLNQGNEQFF,TGTGCCAGCAGCTTAAATCAGGGCAATGAGCAGTTCTTC
TRBD1,TRBJ2-4,.,14,TRBV7-2,CASSLGRQGNIQYF,TGTGCCAGCAGCTTAGGGCGACAGGGAAACATTCAGTACTTC
.,TRBJ2-7,.,15,TRBV19,CASSMGREGGYEQYF,TGTGCCAGTAGTATGGGACGGGAAGGGGGCTACGAGCAGTACTTC
.,TRBJ2-6,.,17,TRBV4-3,CASSKGLQSSGANVLTF,TGCGCCAGCAGCAAAGGATTGCAGAGCTCTGGGGCCAACGTCCTGACTTTC
TRBD2,TRBJ2-1,once,15,TRBV7-6,CASSLLTSGGGEQFF,TGTGCCAGCAGCTTATTAACTAGCGGGGGGGGTGAGCAGTTCTTC
.,TRBJ2-1,.,14,TRBV5-1,CASSLANFVNEQFF,TGCGCCAGCAGCTTGGCCAACTTTGTTAATGAGCAGTTCTTC
TRBD1,TRBJ2-2,.,14,TRBV6-5,CASKTGGFTGELFF,TGTGCCAGCAAAACAGGGGGCTTTACCGGGGAGCTGTTTTTT
.,TRBJ2-1,.,15,TRBV4-2,CASSLADSSYNEQFF,TGTGCCAGCAGCCTCGCGGACAGTAGCTACAATGAGCAGTTCTTC
.,TRBJ1-3,few,16,TRBV5-6,CASSSDSFSSGNTIYF,TGTGCCAGCAGCTCGGACAGCTTTTCCTCTGGAAACACCATATATTTT
.,TRBJ1-6,.,20,TRBV6-6,CASSPLGRDPTQFYNSPLHF,TGTGCCAGCAGTCCCCTGGGGAGGGACCCGACTCAGTTTTATAATTCACCCCTCCACTTT
.,TRBJ2-7,once,15,TRBV29-1,CSVYPTQGFSYEQYF,TGCAGCGTTTACCCGACTCAGGGTTTCTCCTACGAGCAGTACTTC
.,TRBJ1-1,.,15,TRBV6-4,CASSDLPTANTEAFF,TGTGCCAGCAGCGATCTTCCGACAGCAAACACTGAAGCTTTCTTT
.,TRBJ2-7,.,15,TRBV5-1,CASSLLPGATREQYF,TGCGCCAGCAGCTTGTTACCGGGAGCAACCAGGGAGCAGTACTTC
.,TRBJ1-1,.,13,TRBV27,CASSYSANTEAFF,TGTGCCAGCAGTTATTCTGCGAACACTGAAGCTTTCTTT
.,TRBJ1-5,.,15,TRBV5-1,CASSLGTNSNQPQHF,TGCGCCAGCAGCTTGGGGACAAATAGCAATCAGCCCCAGCATTTT
.,TRBJ1-1,.,15,TRBV3-1/TRBV3-2,CASSQGSAPRGEAFF,TGTGCCAGCAGCCAAGGGTCGGCCCCGAGGGGCGAAGCTTTCTTT
.,TRBJ2-5,.,13,TRBV29-1,CSVTGAVGGTQYF,TGCAGCGTTACAGGGGCTGTGGGGGGGACCCAGTACTTC
TRBD1,TRBJ1-6,.,14,TRBV28,CASSLTGNNSPLHF,TGTGCCAGCAGTTTGACAGGGAATAATTCACCCCTCCACTTT